The T cell receptor beta chain described here comes from a study of identical twins (dated by TCRdb to the mid-2010s). A note on the overall study: TCR alpha and beta repertoires from monozygotic twins, unrelated adults of various ages and cord blood were deep-sequenced to test whether fetal clonotypes persist. To rule out contamination, the twin experiments were replicated at different times with different library preparation protocols.

Here is what the overall study found, with its caveats: In monozygotic twins, recombination models systematically underestimated out-of-frame TCR alpha sharing, but the models matched the sharing seen between unrelated individuals. The excess sharing between twins in beta out-of-frame sequences was weaker because fewer shared sequences reduced the signal-to-noise ratio. Out-of-frame TCR alpha sequences shared between twins showed an excess of low generation-probability sequences compared with coincidental sharing between unrelated individuals. Because the same donors could not be followed over many years, conclusions were based on cross-sectional statistical analysis. Abundant cord blood beta clonotypes carried fewer insertions; young adult naive repertoires showed a weaker similar trend, while memory repertoires showed none. Invariant T cells such as MAIT and iNKT could partly confound zero-insertion analyses, though diverse VJ usage argued against this for most clonotypes.

The germline V gene (reference sequence) provides CDR1 MNHEY and CDR2 SMNVEV. The CDR3 spans 14 residues, from the cysteine through the phenylalanine. The retained sequence is limited to the CDR3, 42 bases, with the frame set at the first base. The V and J ends are trimmed by 7 bases and 5 bases, leaving 15 bases between them. All donors were healthy Caucasians. The twin cohort consisted of three pairs of female monozygotic twins, all aged roughly 18 to 30 years. Positive isolation kits from Invitrogen were used to isolate CD4+ and CD8+ T cell populations. This clonotype was seen only a few times. The target of this receptor is not known. It has no much larger one-base neighbor in the sample; base qualities were not kept. Libraries were prepared through 5' RACE. The sequencing machine was an Illumina HiSeq 2000. A universal primer binding site was added through template switching, and the final cDNA carried a unique molecular identifier so that TCR cDNA molecules could be counted accurately. Specific primers in the conserved constant-segment region were used to synthesize first-strand cDNA for the TCR alpha and beta chains. To control for contamination, every cDNA library carried two barcodes: a SMART-Mk sample barcode plus Illumina barcodes. TruSeq adapter sequences along with Illumina sample barcodes were introduced in two successive PCR steps. The Illumina HiSeq platform was used with custom primers to sequence TCR alpha and beta cDNA libraries. On the study's bioinformatics: Unique molecular identifiers were extracted from raw reads with MiGEC, and CDR3 positions were determined with MiXCR. Recombination models were inferred per individual with the repgenHMM and IGoR tools using an EM algorithm. The analysis of shared clonotypes was done with the tcR package in R, with sharing normalized by the product of cloneset sizes. To study raw recombination without the effects of thymic and clonal selection, out-of-frame nonproductive sequences were analyzed. The public reads were reanalyzed by TCRdb: fastp trimming at Q25, MiXCR alignment, in-frame beta chains only. Rows matching on CDR3 protein sequence are summarized as one entry with the most common DNA and genes. The V and J calls were determined by TCRdb, not by the authors. In all, the sample holds some 210,000 distinct CDR3 sequences, and about 15% of those were seen once. Less than 45% of the sample goes to the ten largest clones.

These data were also filed under a second study, of T cells expressing NK-cell markers. The second paper states: In sorted CD3+CD56+NKG2C+, CD3+CD56+NKG2C- and CD3+CD56-NKG2C+ T-cell subsets from about 8 donors, TCR beta-chain repertoires were profiled. Seven of the eight sequenced donors were HCMV-seropositive and one was HCMV-seronegative. To restrict sorting to alphabetaTCR-expressing T cells, an anti-gammadeltaTCR antibody was added in several experiments. In six donors, the dominant CD3+CD56+NKG2C+ clonotypes ranked among the top 10 CD8+ clonotypes, making up roughly 1.0-8% of CD8+ T cells. Those dominant clonotypes were again the most abundant among CD3+CD56-NKG2C+ cells in several donors, at about 28.3-65%. It remained unclear whether the expanded NKG2C-expressing T cell clones were specific for HCMV antigens. The study sequenced eight donors, all healthy volunteers chosen at random: three men and five women. To determine HCMV serostatus, a commercial ELISA kit was used to detect HCMV-specific IgG in serum. MIGEC was used to demultiplex reads and group reads by UMI, and MiTCR was used to assemble and quantify clonotypes. To exclude erroneous sequences, only TCR cDNA sequences supported by at least two reads were retained. The tcR package was used for downstream repertoire analysis, and clonotypes were matched across fractions by CDR3 nucleotide sequence plus V segment. VDJmatch was used to annotate antigen specificity against VDJdb, with one amino acid substitution in CDR3 allowed.

Sequencing was performed on CD8+ T cells sorted from blood. The chain couples TRBV27 to TRBJ2-1, with the D gene not clear enough to name. The clonotype comes from a woman aged 18-29 years in good health. CDR3 region: CASMAVVFDNEQFF. The nucleotide sequence reads TGTGCCAGCATGGCCGTGGTGTTTGACAATGAGCAGTTCTTC.